Presented here are 21 T cell receptor beta chains from one specimen sequenced in a study of OX40 agonist ivuxolimab in advanced cancers. Method: immunoSEQ multiplex PCR; TCRdb's copy keeps in-frame clones and lacks some. The sample lists under 85,000 clones, 80% to 90% occurring once. The sample consisted of CD4+ or CD8+ T cells sorted from blood, taken in a trial of the OX40 agonist ivuxolimab. All receptors derive from an adult with an advanced solid tumor such as melanoma, head and neck, liver or kidney cancer.

The chain recombines TRBV5-5 with TRBJ1-2; no clear D gene. CDR1 and CDR2 from the germline V gene are SGHKS and YYEKEE (reference sequence). Trimming stripped 0 bases from V and 7 bases from J, with 16 bases between. The CDR3 consists of 15 residues. This CDR3 is CASSLATGRRSGYTF. Written as DNA, the CDR3 is TGTGCCAGCAGCTTGGCTACGGGCCGCAGGAGTGGCTACACCTTC.

The genes are TRBV2 and TRBJ2-1, with TRBD2 matching 9 bases. The CDR3 contains 15 residues. Germline V gene data show CDR1 as SNHLY and CDR2 as FYNNEI. The V segment lost 2 bases and the J segment 4 bases; nucleotides outside the gene matches: 3. The CDR3 here is CASSESSGGYNEQFF. CDR3 nucleotides: TGTGCCAGCAGTGAAAGCAGCGGGGGGTACAATGAGCAGTTCTTC.

The rearrangement uses TRBV20-1 and TRBJ1-2; tentative D call: TRBD1 (5 bases). Germline V CDR1 and CDR2: DFQATT, SNEGSKA (reference sequence). The CDR3 has 11 residues. V lost 5 bases, J lost 7 bases, and 11 bases lay in between. The chain's CDR3 is CSASRDSGYTF. DNA for the CDR3: TGCAGTGCTTCAAGGGACTCTGGCTACACCTTC.

The CDR3, as DNA: TGTGCCAGTAGTATAGGAGCGGGGGGAGGATACGAGCAGTACTTC. Translated, it gives CASSIGAGGGYEQYF. The gene calls are TRBV19 and TRBJ2-7, with 9 bases that match TRBD2. Germline CDR1 and CDR2: LNHDA and SQIVND (reference sequence). The CDR3 covers 15 residues. The V and J ends lost 1 base and 4 bases, in that order; junction bases with no gene match: 5.

The rearrangement links TRBV5-6 to TRBJ2-3, with 9 bases identical to TRBD1. The V and J ends lost 2 bases and 2 bases, in that order; junction bases with no gene match: 3. CDR1 is SGHDT, CDR2 YYEEEE, per germline. The CDR3 is 15 amino acids. CDR3 bases: TGTGCCAGCAGCTTCCGGGACAGGGACACAGATACGCAGTATTTT. It translates to CASSFRDRDTDTQYF. Filled out from reference TRBV5-6 and TRBJ2-3, the complete variable domain reads DAGVTQSPTHLIKTRGQQVTLRCSPKSGHDTVSWYQQALGQGPQFIFQYYEEEERQRGNFPDRFSGHQFPNYSSELNVNALLLGDSALYLCASSFRDRDTDTQYFGPGTRLTVL.

The CDR3 reads CASSPLRRTNEQFF. The CDR3 DNA reads as TGTGCCAGCAGCCCCTTGAGAAGGACGAATGAGCAGTTCTTC. The rearrangement links TRBV7-2 to TRBJ2-1; D gene ambiguous. The CDR3 contains 14 residues. V was pared by 5 bases and J by 7 bases, with 15 bases between. CDR1 SGHTA and CDR2 FQGNSA come from the germline V gene.

This rearrangement joins TRBV7-3 to TRBJ1-1, with D possibly TRBD1 on 6 matching bases. The germline CDR1 and CDR2 sequences are SGHTA and FQGTGA. There are 13 residues in the CDR3. Trimming shortened V by 5 bases and J by 2 bases, and 9 bases separated the two germline ends. This CDR3 is CASSRQENTEAFF. The CDR3 coding sequence is TGTGCCAGCAGCCGACAGGAAAACACTGAAGCTTTCTTT. The whole variable domain, filled in from reference TRBV7-3 and TRBJ1-1, reads GAGVSQTPSNKVTEKGKYVELRCDPISGHTALYWYRQSLGQGPEFLIYFQGTGAADDSGLPNDRFFAVRPEGSVSTLKIQRTERGDSAVYLCASSRQENTEAFFGQGTRLTVV.

The chain is built from TRBV6-5 and TRBJ1-5; D possibly corresponds to TRBD1 (6 bases). V shed 7 bases and J shed 2 bases, with 15 bases lying between them. Germline V lookup: CDR1 MNHEY, CDR2 SVGAGI. This CDR3 has 15 amino acids. CDR3 DNA sequence: TGTGCCAGCAAAATAGACAGGCTTGGCAATCAGCCCCAGCATTTT. Translating it yields CASKIDRLGNQPQHF.

This clone was observed a handful of times. The rearrangement links TRBV10-1 to TRBJ2-2; tentative D call: TRBD2 (6 bases). V was trimmed by 4 bases and J by 5 bases, leaving 11 bases between them. The CDR3 loop spans 14 amino acids. Germline CDR1 is WNHNN and CDR2 is SYGVQD (reference sequence). The CDR3 region has the DNA TGCGCCAGCAGTGGTCTTGGGAGGACCGGGGAGCTGTTTTTT. As protein: CASSGLGRTGELFF.

The CDR3 DNA follows: TGTGCCTGGGACTACAATGAGCAGTTCTTC. As protein: CAWDYNEQFF. J is TRBJ2-1 and V is TRBV30, with D unclear. The germline V gene encodes CDR1 GTSNPN and CDR2 SVGIG (reference sequence). The CDR3 has 10 residues. Trimming removed 5 bases from V and 3 bases from J, with 2 bases in between.

The sample holds a few counts of this clone. V is TRBV5-1 and J is TRBJ1-3; tentatively, D is TRBD1 (5 bases). V was clipped by 3 bases and J by 0 bases, with 7 bases between them. This CDR3 contains 14 residues. Germline CDR1 is SGHRS and CDR2 is YFSETQ. CDR3 nucleotide sequence: TGCGCCAGCAGCTCACAGGTCTCTGGAAACACCATATATTTT. Translated, it gives CASSSQVSGNTIYF.

V usage is TRBV19 and J usage is TRBJ2-5, with D perhaps given as TRBD1 or TRBD2 (5 bases each). Germline values: CDR1 LNHDA, CDR2 SQIVND (reference sequence). The CDR3 extends over 16 amino acids. Trimming left V 3 bases short and J 5 bases short, with 19 bases between. In nucleotides, the CDR3 is TGTGCCAGTAGTATTAGTAGATCGGGGCCTGGGGAGACCCAGTACTTC. This codes for CASSISRSGPGETQYF.

The chain employs TRBV7-2 and TRBJ2-3, with a weak D call TRBD2 (5 bases). CDR3 length equals 12 residues. The V end lost 6 bases, the J end lost 7 bases, and 11 bases lay between the germline ends. Germline V CDR1 and CDR2: SGHTA, FQGNSA. CDR3 bases: TGTGCCAGCAGTCTCCGGGATTATACGCAGTATTTT. It codes for CASSLRDYTQYF.

The chain has TRBV18 and TRBJ1-2; D possibly corresponds to TRBD1 (5 bases). The CDR3 loop spans 13 amino acids. In germline, CDR1 is KGHSH, CDR2 LQKENI. Trimming pared 3 bases from V and 4 bases from J, leaving 9 bases between. CDR3 bases: TGTGCCAGCTCACCCGAGGGACTCTATGGCTACACCTTC. This codes for CASSPEGLYGYTF. The complete variable domain, with remaining parts taken from reference TRBV18 and TRBJ1-2, reads NAGVMQNPRHLVRRRGQEARLRCSPMKGHSHVYWYRQLPEEGLKFMVYLQKENIIDESGMPKERFSAEFPKEGPSILRIQQVVRGDSAAYFCASSPEGLYGYTFGSGTRLTVV.

The chain uses TRBV28 and TRBJ1-2; the match to TRBD1 covers 9 bases. Per the germline V gene, CDR1 is MDHEN and CDR2 is SYDVKM. The CDR3 loop spans 15 amino acids. Trimming at V came to 6 bases and at J to 8 bases, leaving 13 bases not matched to a gene. The CDR3 here is CASSSLWGQGRGYTF. CDR3 nucleotide sequence: TGTGCCAGCAGCTCCCTATGGGGACAGGGACGGGGCTACACCTTC.

This chain's CDR3 is CASSLFEAFDGNTIYF. CDR3 nucleotides: TGTGCCAGCAGCTTATTCGAAGCTTTCGATGGAAACACCATATATTTT. The rearrangement uses TRBV11-2 and TRBJ1-3; no reliable D call. V shed 2 bases and J shed 3 bases, with 14 bases lying between them. This CDR3 region has 16 residues. From germline, CDR1 is SGHAT and CDR2 FQNNGV.

V usage is TRBV28 and J usage is TRBJ1-1, with a possible D match to TRBD1 (6 bases). Trimming took 6 bases from V and 1 from J, leaving 18 bases between them. The CDR3 runs 16 residues. CDR1 is MDHEN, CDR2 SYDVKM, per germline. CDR3 DNA sequence: TGTGCCAGCAGGACCGGGACATCATCCAAGAACACTGAAGCTTTCTTT. Residues: CASRTGTSSKNTEAFF.

This rearrangement joins TRBV4-3 to TRBJ1-5, with 9 positions matching TRBD1. There are 15 residues in the CDR3. Trimming cost V 2 bases and J 6 bases; bases outside gene matches: 5. Germline CDR1 reads LGHNA; CDR2 reads YSLEER. This CDR3 is CASSQTGTGLQPQHF. The CDR3 nucleotides read TGCGCCAGCAGCCAAACCGGGACAGGGCTTCAGCCCCAGCATTTT.

The chain carries TRBV9 and TRBJ1-3, with D unresolved. This CDR3 spans 15 amino acids. The germline gives CDR1 SGDLS, CDR2 YYNGEE. Between the trimmed V and J ends, which lost 3 bases and 4 bases, there was a span of 14 bases. The CDR3 nucleotides are TGTGCCAGCAGCGAAACCCGACTGCCCGGAAACACCATATATTTT. Its protein is CASSETRLPGNTIYF.

V usage is TRBV19 and J usage is TRBJ1-2, with TRBD1 matching over 11 bases. Trimming cost V 3 bases and J 9 bases; bases outside gene matches: 9. The CDR3 loop spans 15 amino acids. Germline assignment: CDR1 LNHDA and CDR2 SQIVND (reference sequence). DNA of the CDR3: TGTGCCAGTAGTATCCGGACAGGGGGCGCGAAAAGCTACACCTTC. This encodes CASSIRTGGAKSYTF.

V and J are TRBV7-2 and TRBJ1-5, with TRBD1 identical over 7 bases. Germline-derived CDR1 and CDR2 are SGHTA and FQGNSA. V lost 5 bases and J lost 4; bases outside the gene matches: 5. The CDR3 extends over 14 amino acids. The CDR3 region is CASSQGEINQPQHF. CDR3 in DNA: TGTGCCAGCAGCCAGGGGGAGATTAATCAGCCCCAGCATTTT.